Below, 11 T cell receptor beta chains from the same sample are listed, as sequenced in a study of shared clonotypes between healthy human individuals. Repertoires were generated with immunoSEQ multiplex PCR, while TCRdb's copy carries only in-frame clones and drops some. The table includes about a million clones, around 77% detected once. Material for sequencing was memory CD4+ T cells from PBMCs. The subset: CD45RA-negative fraction. The receptor source for this set is a man younger than 30 in good health. Some clones in this sample may be carry-over from other donors' samples.

The chain links TRBV28 to TRBJ2-7, with a weak D call TRBD1 (6 bases). From germline, CDR1 is MDHEN and CDR2 SYDVKM. The germline V and J ends were trimmed by 2 bases and 0 bases, with 8 bases remaining between them. CDR3 length equals 14 residues. Written as DNA, the CDR3 is TGTGCCAGCAGTTTACAGGACAGCTCCTACGAGCAGTACTTC. Its translation: CASSLQDSSYEQYF.

V gene TRBV10-3 combines with J gene TRBJ2-1; D ambiguous. CDR1 ENHRY and CDR2 SYGVKD come from the germline V gene. This CDR3 contains 12 residues. V lost 6 bases and J lost 15, with 18 bases in between. The DNA of the CDR3 is TGTGCCATCAGCCCAACGGACCTACGGCTGTTCTTC. Protein: CAISPTDLRLFF.

The chain is built from TRBV9 and TRBJ1-1; unclear D gene. This CDR3 is built from 13 residues. Trimming left V 3 bases short and J 1 base short, with 7 bases between. Germline CDR1 is SGDLS and CDR2 is YYNGEE. The chain's CDR3 is CASSADTNTEAFF. The CDR3 DNA sequence: TGTGCCAGCAGCGCCGATACGAACACTGAAGCTTTCTTT.

This clone has a single count. Other DNA sequences within the sample encode an identical CDR3. J is TRBJ1-5 and V is TRBV28; 8 bases are shared with TRBD1. This CDR3 has 14 amino acids. CDR1 MDHEN and CDR2 SYDVKM come from the germline V gene. V shed 5 bases, J shed 5 bases, and the junction held 5 bases outside the gene matches. CDR3 sequence (DNA): TGTGCCAGCAGTCCTGGACAGGGCGATCAGCCCCAGCATTTT. It yields the protein CASSPGQGDQPQHF.

The V and J genes are TRBV27 and TRBJ2-7; TRBD2 matches at 9 bases. CDR3 length: 16 residues. Germline CDR1 reads MNHEY; CDR2 reads SMNVEV (reference sequence). V was pared by 6 bases and J by 2 bases, with 11 bases of the junction left unmatched. The CDR3 coding sequence is TGTGCCAGCAGCGCTCGACTAGCGGAGATAGCCTACGAGCAGTACTTC. Protein product: CASSARLAEIAYEQYF.

The rearrangement joins TRBV28 to TRBJ1-2; TRBD1 matches 7 bases. CDR1 and CDR2 (germline): MDHEN, SYDVKM. V lost 6 bases to trimming and J lost 5 bases; unmatched junction nucleotides: 3. The CDR3 is made up of 12 amino acids. CDR3 in DNA: TGTGCCAGCAGGTCAGGGGGTTATGGCTACACCTTC. Protein: CASRSGGYGYTF.

V is TRBV7-9 and J is TRBJ1-5, with no clear D. Germline V gene lookup returns CDR1 SEHNR and CDR2 FQNEAQ (reference sequence). The CDR3 consists of 13 residues. V lost 1 base and J lost 3, with 4 bases in between. Here the CDR3 reads CASSLGNNQPQHF. The CDR3 coding sequence is TGTGCCAGCAGCTTAGGGAACAATCAGCCCCAGCATTTT. Looking up the rest from reference TRBV7-9 and TRBJ1-5 gives the full variable domain: DTGVSQNPRHKITKRGQNVTFRCDPISEHNRLYWYRQTLGQGPEFLTYFQNEAQLEKSRLLSDRFSAERPKGSFSTLEIQRTEQGDSAMYLCASSLGNNQPQHFGDGTRLSIL.

Concerning this clone itself: This sequence may be a read error, since a much larger clone differs from it by one base. V and J are TRBV7-8 and TRBJ2-7, with D perhaps TRBD2 (6 bases). With 0 bases removed from V and 2 bases from J, the gap between germline ends came to 11 bases. The CDR3 extends over 15 amino acids. Germline-derived CDR1 and CDR2 are SGHVS and FQNEAQ. CDR3: CASSLARGGTYEQYF. CDR3 coding DNA: TGTGCCAGCAGCTTAGCGCGGGGAGGCACCTACGAGCAGTACTTC.

Many counts were recorded for this clone. The genes are TRBV12-5 and TRBJ2-1; TRBD2 agrees at 15 bases. This CDR3 comprises 16 residues. The V gene end was trimmed by 5 bases and the J gene end by 4 bases; junction bases not matched to a gene: 3. Germline V gives CDR1 LGHNT, CDR2 FRNRAP. The DNA of the CDR3 is TGTGCTAGTGGTCTTGGACTAGCGGGAGGGTACAATGAGCAGTTCTTC. Translating it yields CASGLGLAGGYNEQFF.

This clone has a count of ten or more. The gene calls are TRBV19 and TRBJ2-2; D may be TRBD2 (6 bases). Trimming left V 7 bases short and J 4 bases short, with 13 bases between. Germline V CDR1 and CDR2: LNHDA, SQIVND (reference sequence). CDR3 length equals 14 residues. The CDR3 spells CASTSGDGTGELFF. For the CDR3, the DNA is TGTGCCAGTACCTCGGGGGATGGCACCGGGGAGCTGTTTTTT.

The J gene is TRBJ2-1, the V gene TRBV5-1, with 9 positions matching TRBD2. The CDR3 is 16 residues long. The germline CDR1 and CDR2 sequences are SGHRS and YFSETQ. After removal of 4 bases from V and 7 bases from J, the junction contained 12 bases not matched to a gene. Here the CDR3 reads CASSPYSGSLMNEQFF. CDR3 sequence (DNA): TGCGCCAGCAGCCCCTATAGCGGGAGTCTTATGAATGAGCAGTTCTTC. The complete variable domain, with remaining parts taken from reference TRBV5-1 and TRBJ2-1, reads KAGVTQTPRYLIKTRGQQVTLSCSPISGHRSVSWYQQTPGQGLQFLFEYFSETQRNKGNFPGRFSGRQFSNSRSEMNVSTLELGDSALYLCASSPYSGSLMNEQFFGPGTRLTVL.